This entry features one T cell receptor (beta chain) sequence. Its specificity is unknown. 13 Jbeta primers and 60 Vbeta primers were used for the PCR. Generated by immunoSEQ multiplex PCR, the TCRdb table keeps only in-frame clones and is missing some. This sample has about 110,000 clones, with around 76% found just once. The sample belongs to a study of cytomegalovirus exposure and HLA in healthy donors. Study results and limitations: Earlier results showed most TCR beta V segments being productive about 87% or about 30% of the time.

Trimming pared 5 bases from V and 4 bases from J, leaving 8 bases between. The CDR3 has 12 amino acids. Germline values: CDR1 LNHDA, CDR2 SQIVND (reference sequence). The chain uses TRBV19 and TRBJ1-1; D is perhaps TRBD1 (5 bases). The sequencing sample was made of PBMCs. The receptor was derived from a man younger than 40 in good health and CMV-seropositive. CDR3 residues: CASSGGVTEAFF. The CDR3 DNA reads as TGTGCCAGTAGTGGAGGGGTCACTGAAGCTTTCTTT. Drawing the rest from reference TRBV19 and TRBJ1-1, the complete variable domain is DGGITQSPKYLFRKEGQNVTLSCEQNLNHDAMYWYRQDPGQGLRLIYYSQIVNDFQKGDIAEGYSVSREKKESFPLTVTSAQKNPTAFYLCASSGGVTEAFFGQGTRLTVV.